This record concerns one T cell receptor beta chain sequence. The antigen is unknown. These data belong to a study of PD-1 blockade in classical Hodgkin lymphoma. Study information: Intravenous nivolumab at 3 mg/kg was given to patients every 2 weeks.

General study points: Relative to healthy donors, newly diagnosed patients reportedly had lower baseline TCR diversity, which was reported as lower still in relapsed/refractory patients.

The CDR3 contains 15 residues. Germline values: CDR1 SQVTM, CDR2 ANQGSEA. V shed 4 bases and J shed 0 bases, with 13 bases lying between them. Assay: immunoSEQ multiplex PCR; the TCRdb copy retains only in-frame clones and omits some. The repertoire consists of 9,100 or so clones, with roughly 89% occurring once and the leading ten covering less than 45%. Noted time point: cycle 4 day 1 (C4D1), after five to seven weeks of nivolumab. Each patient relapsed following autologous stem cell transplantation, and prior brentuximab vedotin exposure differed. This clonotype originated in a human donor with classical Hodgkin lymphoma. This chain uses TRBV29-1 with TRBJ2-1, with no clear D. The sample in question was peripheral blood mononuclear cells (PBMCs), obtained before the fourth cycle of nivolumab. CDR3 in amino acids: CSVVTFRSSYNEQFF. The CDR3 nucleotides read TGCAGCGTTGTGACTTTTCGAAGCTCCTACAATGAGCAGTTCTTC.